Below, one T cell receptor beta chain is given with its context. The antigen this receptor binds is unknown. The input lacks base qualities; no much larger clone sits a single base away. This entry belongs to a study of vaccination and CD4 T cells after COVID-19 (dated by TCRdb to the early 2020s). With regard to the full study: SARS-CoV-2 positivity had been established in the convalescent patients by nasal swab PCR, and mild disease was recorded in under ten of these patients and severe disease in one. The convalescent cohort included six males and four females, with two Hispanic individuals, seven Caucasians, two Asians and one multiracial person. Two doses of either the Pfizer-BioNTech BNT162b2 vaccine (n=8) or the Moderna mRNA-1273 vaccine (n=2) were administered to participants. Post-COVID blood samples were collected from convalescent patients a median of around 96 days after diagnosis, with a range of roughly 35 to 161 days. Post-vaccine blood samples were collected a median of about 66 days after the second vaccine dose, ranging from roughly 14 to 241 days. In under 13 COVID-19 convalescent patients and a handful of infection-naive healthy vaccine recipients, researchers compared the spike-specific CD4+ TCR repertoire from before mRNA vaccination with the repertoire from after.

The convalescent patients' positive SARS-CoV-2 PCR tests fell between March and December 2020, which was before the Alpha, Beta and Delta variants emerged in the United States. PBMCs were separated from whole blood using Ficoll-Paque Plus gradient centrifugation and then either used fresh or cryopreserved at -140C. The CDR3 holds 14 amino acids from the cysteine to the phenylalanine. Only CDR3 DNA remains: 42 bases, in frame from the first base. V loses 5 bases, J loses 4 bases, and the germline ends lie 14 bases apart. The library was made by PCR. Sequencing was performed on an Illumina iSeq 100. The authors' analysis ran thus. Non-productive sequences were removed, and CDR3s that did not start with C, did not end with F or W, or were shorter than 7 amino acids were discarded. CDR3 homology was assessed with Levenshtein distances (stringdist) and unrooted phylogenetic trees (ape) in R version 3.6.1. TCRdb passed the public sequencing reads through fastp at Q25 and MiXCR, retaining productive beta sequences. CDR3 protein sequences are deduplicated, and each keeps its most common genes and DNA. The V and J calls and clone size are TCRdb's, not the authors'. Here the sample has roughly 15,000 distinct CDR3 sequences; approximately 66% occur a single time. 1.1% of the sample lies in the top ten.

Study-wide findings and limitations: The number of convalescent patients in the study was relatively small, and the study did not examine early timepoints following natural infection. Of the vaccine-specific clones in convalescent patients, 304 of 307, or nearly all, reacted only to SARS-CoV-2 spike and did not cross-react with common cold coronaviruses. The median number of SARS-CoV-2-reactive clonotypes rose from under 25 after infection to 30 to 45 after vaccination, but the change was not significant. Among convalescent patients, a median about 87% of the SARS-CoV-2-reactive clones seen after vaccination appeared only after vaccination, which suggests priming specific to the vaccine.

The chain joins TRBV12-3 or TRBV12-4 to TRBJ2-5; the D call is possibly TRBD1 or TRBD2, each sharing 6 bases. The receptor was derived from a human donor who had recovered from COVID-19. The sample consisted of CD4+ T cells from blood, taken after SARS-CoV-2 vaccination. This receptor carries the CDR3 CASSPRTAGETQYF. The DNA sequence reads TGTGCCAGCAGTCCCAGGACAGCGGGAGAGACCCAGTACTTC.